Sequencing of this T cell receptor beta chain was carried out in a study of blood T cell repertoires in COVID-19. In germline, CDR1 is SGHTA, CDR2 FQGNSA. The germline V and J ends were trimmed by 5 bases and 0 bases, with 16 bases remaining between them. The CDR3 is made up of 17 amino acids. TCRdb's copy holds only in-frame clones and misses some; the assay was immunoSEQ multiplex PCR. The repertoire holds about 170,000 clones, roughly 81% seen once, with 2.5% to 3% in the top ten. The sequence came from a woman aged 80 or over with COVID-19, enrolled during active disease. This chain connects TRBV7-2 to TRBJ1-4, with D tentatively TRBD1 (5 bases). The source material was peripheral blood. CDR3 amino acids: CASSRWVGASTNEKLFF. The CDR3 bases are TGTGCCAGCAGCCGTTGGGTAGGGGCATCAACTAATGAAAAACTGTTTTTT.